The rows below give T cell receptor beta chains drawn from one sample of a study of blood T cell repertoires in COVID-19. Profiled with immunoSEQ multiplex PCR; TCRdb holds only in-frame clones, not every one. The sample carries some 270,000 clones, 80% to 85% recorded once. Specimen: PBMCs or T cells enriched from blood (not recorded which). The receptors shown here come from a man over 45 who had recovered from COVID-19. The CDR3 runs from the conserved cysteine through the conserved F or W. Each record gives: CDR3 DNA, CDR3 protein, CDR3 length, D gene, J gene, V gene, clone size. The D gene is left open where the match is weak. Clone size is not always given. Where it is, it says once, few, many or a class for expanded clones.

TGTGCCAGCAGCTCCCTCGCGGACTCCACTGAAGCTTTCTTT,CASSSLADSTEAFF,14,-,TRBJ1-1,TRBV7-9,-
TGTGCCAGCAGAAGCTCCTCTGGAAACACCATATATTTT,CASRSSSGNTIYF,13,-,TRBJ1-3,TRBV9,-
TGTGCCATCAGCATACAGGGCTCCTACGAGCAGTACTTC,CAISIQGSYEQYF,13,-,TRBJ2-7,TRBV10-3,-
TGTGCCAGCAGCCCCTCTGATGGGCTCTATGGCTACACCTTC,CASSPSDGLYGYTF,14,-,TRBJ1-2,TRBV12-1,-
TGCGCCAGCAGCTACGACAGGGGTAACACAGATACGCAGTATTTT,CASSYDRGNTDTQYF,15,TRBD1,TRBJ2-3,TRBV5-1,-
TGTGCCAGTAGGCGCAAAGAGGGCACTGAAGCTTTCTTT,CASRRKEGTEAFF,13,-,TRBJ1-1,TRBV19,-
TGTGCCAGCAGCAACAGCCTTGGAGCTTTCTTT,CASSNSLGAFF,11,-,TRBJ1-1,TRBV5-6,-
TGTGCCAGCAGCCCGACACTGAACTATGGCTACACCTTC,CASSPTLNYGYTF,13,-,TRBJ1-2,TRBV5-8,-
TGTGCCAGCAGGATGACTAGCGGGTTCTACGAGCAGTACTTC,CASRMTSGFYEQYF,14,TRBD2,TRBJ2-7,TRBV27,-
TGTGCCAGTAGTATAGGCTCGGGCAGGGGGCAATTCATTCAGTACTTC,CASSIGSGRGQFIQYF,16,TRBD1,TRBJ2-4,TRBV19,-
TGTGCCAGCACGCGAGGGACAGATTATGGCTACACCTTC,CASTRGTDYGYTF,13,TRBD1,TRBJ1-2,TRBV12-3/TRBV12-4,-
TGTGCCAGCAGTTACTCAGGTCTAGGAGAGACCCAGTACTTC,CASSYSGLGETQYF,14,-,TRBJ2-5,TRBV6-5,-
TGTGCCAGCAGCCGAGGGGGCTGGACCGGGGAGCTGTTTTTT,CASSRGGWTGELFF,14,TRBD1,TRBJ2-2,TRBV7-8,-
TGTGCCAGCAGCCTCCAGGAAGCCTACGAGCAGTACTTC,CASSLQEAYEQYF,13,-,TRBJ2-7,TRBV6-5,once
TGCGCCAGCAGCTTGGGGGGGCTGCCAGGGAGCTCCTACGAGCAGTACTTC,CASSLGGLPGSSYEQYF,17,-,TRBJ2-7,TRBV5-1,-
TGTGCCAGCAGTCCTGGAGCCCGGGGTGGAGAGACCCAGTACTTC,CASSPGARGGETQYF,15,-,TRBJ2-5,TRBV27,-
TGTGCCGCCAGAGATCGGGGGAGCACAGATACGCAGTATTTT,CAARDRGSTDTQYF,14,-,TRBJ2-3,TRBV10-3,-
TGTGCCAGCAGCCAAGTAGCGGGGGGGCCCCGGGGGGAGCTGTTTTTT,CASSQVAGGPRGELFF,16,TRBD2,TRBJ2-2,TRBV3-1/TRBV3-2,-
TGTGCCAGTAGTATCAGTCCACCTCCCTACGAGCAGTACTTC,CASSISPPPYEQYF,14,-,TRBJ2-7,TRBV19,-
TGTGCCAGCAGCCCCCAGTTAACTAATGAAAAACTGTTTTTT,CASSPQLTNEKLFF,14,-,TRBJ1-4,TRBV3-1/TRBV3-2,-
TGCAGCGGACAGGGGGCTGGGGGCTACACCTTC,CSGQGAGGYTF,11,TRBD1,TRBJ1-2,TRBV29-1,-
TGTGCCAGCAGTGAATGGGACAGGGGAGGCGATGAGCAGTTCTTC,CASSEWDRGGDEQFF,15,TRBD1,TRBJ2-1,TRBV6-1,once
TGCGCCAGCAGCATCCCCAACAGGGGCCCCGTACAAGAGACCCAGTACTTC,CASSIPNRGPVQETQYF,17,TRBD1,TRBJ2-5,TRBV5-1,few
TGTGCCAGCAGCTCGACCCTCGGGGAGCAGTACTTC,CASSSTLGEQYF,12,-,TRBJ2-7,TRBV5-4,-
TGTGCCAGCACCACACCCCCCGGGAGCCAGCCGTTCTTC,CASTTPPGSQPFF,13,-,TRBJ2-1,TRBV12-3/TRBV12-4,-
TGCGCCAGCAGCTTGCCCTACTCCTACGAGCAGTACTTC,CASSLPYSYEQYF,13,-,TRBJ2-7,TRBV5-1,-
TGTGCCAGCAGTTACGACGGGAGGAACATTCAGTACTTC,CASSYDGRNIQYF,13,TRBD2,TRBJ2-4,TRBV6-6,-
TGTGCCACTAGACTGTCAGGGGTTAACACTGAAGCTTTCTTT,CATRLSGVNTEAFF,14,-,TRBJ1-1,TRBV19,-
TGCGCCAGCAGCCACTCAGGGGCGGACACTGAAGCTTTCTTT,CASSHSGADTEAFF,14,-,TRBJ1-1,TRBV5-1,-
TGTGCCAGCAACCCAGATGACAGGGTCGACACAGATACGCAGTATTTT,CASNPDDRVDTDTQYF,16,TRBD1,TRBJ2-3,TRBV7-9,-
TGTGCCAGCAGCTTTACTACAGGGGGCACCTCCTACGAGCAGTACTTC,CASSFTTGGTSYEQYF,16,TRBD1,TRBJ2-7,TRBV7-9,few
TGCGCCAGCAGCTTGACGGACAGGGAGACAGATACGCAGTATTTT,CASSLTDRETDTQYF,15,TRBD1,TRBJ2-3,TRBV5-1,-
TGTGCCAGCAGGACAGGGAACCCCTACGAGCAGTACTTC,CASRTGNPYEQYF,13,TRBD1,TRBJ2-7,TRBV28,-
TGTGCCAGCAGCTTGGACGTGGGGAGCTCCTATAATTCACCCCTCCACTTT,CASSLDVGSSYNSPLHF,17,-,TRBJ1-6,TRBV5-4,few
TGTGCCAGCAGCTCCAGGGGGACCGAGCAGTTCTTC,CASSSRGTEQFF,12,TRBD1,TRBJ2-1,TRBV7-3,-
TGTGCCAGCAGCTTAATCGGCGGGGGGGGCACAGATACGCAGTATTTT,CASSLIGGGGTDTQYF,16,TRBD2,TRBJ2-3,TRBV7-2,-
TGTGCCAGCAGGGAGGGTCGATGGGAAAAACTGTTTTTT,CASREGRWEKLFF,13,-,TRBJ1-4,TRBV6-5,-
TGTGCCAGTAGTATTGCGACTAGGGGATACAATGAGCAGTTCTTC,CASSIATRGYNEQFF,15,-,TRBJ2-1,TRBV19,-
TGTGCCAGCAGAGCTTTAGCCGGCGGGGAGCTGTTTTTT,CASRALAGGELFF,13,-,TRBJ2-2,TRBV11-2,-
TGTGCCAGCAGCGTGGGGACCGGGACAGGGGTAGGGTCACCCCTCCACTTT,CASSVGTGTGVGSPLHF,17,TRBD1,TRBJ1-6,TRBV9,-
TGCGCCAGCAGCTCGACTAGCGGGGGGACCTCCTACAATGAGCAGTTCTTC,CASSSTSGGTSYNEQFF,17,TRBD2,TRBJ2-1,TRBV5-1,-
TGTGCCAGCAGCTTAGACGACAGCTACGAGCAGTACTTC,CASSLDDSYEQYF,13,-,TRBJ2-7,TRBV11-3,-
TGCGCCAGCAGCTTGGTTGCGGTTGATGAAGCTTTCTTT,CASSLVAVDEAFF,13,-,TRBJ1-1,TRBV5-1,-
TGCAGCGTTCCCAGGACTAGCGGGAGCCAAGAGACCCAGTACTTC,CSVPRTSGSQETQYF,15,TRBD2,TRBJ2-5,TRBV29-1,few
TGTGCCAGTAGTCCAAAGGACAGGGGAACTGAAGCTTTCTTT,CASSPKDRGTEAFF,14,TRBD1,TRBJ1-1,TRBV19,few
TGTGCCAGCCCGTATGGGAGGGGGTCGAGTGAAGCTTTCTTT,CASPYGRGSSEAFF,14,-,TRBJ1-1,TRBV6-5,-
TGTGCCAGCAGCCCTCGCGAGGTGAACACTGAAGCTTTCTTT,CASSPREVNTEAFF,14,-,TRBJ1-1,TRBV5-5,-
TGTGCCAGCAGCTTAGGAGTTTTGTCAGGACAGGGATTTTTCGAGCAGTACTTC,CASSLGVLSGQGFFEQYF,18,TRBD1,TRBJ2-7,TRBV7-8,-
TGCGCCAGCAGGGCGGCTATTCGGGACACTGAAGCTTTCTTT,CASRAAIRDTEAFF,14,-,TRBJ1-1,TRBV5-1,few
TGTGCCATCAGGCCGCAATCAGGACTGGCGGGGGAGCAGTTCTTC,CAIRPQSGLAGEQFF,15,-,TRBJ2-1,TRBV10-3,-
TGTGCCAGCAGTAGGACAGGGGTATCCGGGGAGCTGTTTTTT,CASSRTGVSGELFF,14,TRBD1,TRBJ2-2,TRBV28,-
TGTGCCAGCAGCTTAGGTGGACTAGCGGGGGTTGAGACCCAGTACTTC,CASSLGGLAGVETQYF,16,TRBD2,TRBJ2-5,TRBV7-3,-
TGTGCCAGCAGCCAGGGACAGAGACTATACAATGAGCAGTTCTTC,CASSQGQRLYNEQFF,15,TRBD1,TRBJ2-1,TRBV7-2,-
TGTGCCAGCTCACCCGAACTAAGGGGCTCTGGCTATGGCTACACCTTC,CASSPELRGSGYGYTF,16,-,TRBJ1-2,TRBV18,few